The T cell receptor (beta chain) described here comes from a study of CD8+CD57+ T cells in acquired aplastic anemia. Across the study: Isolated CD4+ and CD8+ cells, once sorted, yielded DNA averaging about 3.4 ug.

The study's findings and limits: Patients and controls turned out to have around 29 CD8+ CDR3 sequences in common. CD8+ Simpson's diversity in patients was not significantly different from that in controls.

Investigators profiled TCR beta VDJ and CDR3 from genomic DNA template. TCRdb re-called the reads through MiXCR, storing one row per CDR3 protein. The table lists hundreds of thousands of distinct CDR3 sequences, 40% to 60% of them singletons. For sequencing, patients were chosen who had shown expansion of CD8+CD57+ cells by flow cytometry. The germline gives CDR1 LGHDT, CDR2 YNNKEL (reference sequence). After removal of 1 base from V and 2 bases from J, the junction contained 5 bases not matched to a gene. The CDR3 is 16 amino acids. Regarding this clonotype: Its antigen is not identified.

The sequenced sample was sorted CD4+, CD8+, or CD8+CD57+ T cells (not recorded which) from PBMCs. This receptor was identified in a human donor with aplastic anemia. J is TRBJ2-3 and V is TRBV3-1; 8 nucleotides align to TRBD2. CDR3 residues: CASSQVSGGSTDTQYF. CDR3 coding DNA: TGTGCCAGCAGCCAAGTGAGCGGGGGATCCACAGATACGCAGTATTTT.